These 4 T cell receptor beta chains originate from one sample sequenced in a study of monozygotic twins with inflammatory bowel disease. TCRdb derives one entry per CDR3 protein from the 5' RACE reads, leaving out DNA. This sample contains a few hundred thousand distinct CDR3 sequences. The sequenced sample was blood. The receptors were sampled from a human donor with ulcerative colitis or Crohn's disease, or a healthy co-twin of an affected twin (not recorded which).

CDR3: CASSLTGYNEQFF. V gene TRBV7-3 combines with J gene TRBJ2-1. Germline lookup yields CDR1 SGHTA and CDR2 FQGTGA. The CDR3 loop spans 13 amino acids.

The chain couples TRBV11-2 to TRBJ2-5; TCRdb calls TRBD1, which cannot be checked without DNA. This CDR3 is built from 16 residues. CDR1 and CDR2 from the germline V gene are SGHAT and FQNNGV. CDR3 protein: CASSLDLARVGETQYF. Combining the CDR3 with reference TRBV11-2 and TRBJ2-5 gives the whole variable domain EAGVAQSPRYKIIEKRQSVAFWCNPISGHATLYWYQQILGQGPKLLIQFQNNGVVDDSQLPKDRFSAERLKGVDSTLKIQPAKLEDSAVYLCASSLDLARVGETQYFGPGTRLLVL.

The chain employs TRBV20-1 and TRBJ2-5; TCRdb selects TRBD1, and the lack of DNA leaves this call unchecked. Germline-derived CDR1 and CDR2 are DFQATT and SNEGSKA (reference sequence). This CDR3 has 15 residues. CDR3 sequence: CSARRTNYPQETQYF.

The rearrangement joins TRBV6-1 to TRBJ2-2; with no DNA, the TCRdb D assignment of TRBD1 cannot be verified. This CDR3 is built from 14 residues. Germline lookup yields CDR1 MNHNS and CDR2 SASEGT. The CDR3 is CASSWAGLTRELFF.